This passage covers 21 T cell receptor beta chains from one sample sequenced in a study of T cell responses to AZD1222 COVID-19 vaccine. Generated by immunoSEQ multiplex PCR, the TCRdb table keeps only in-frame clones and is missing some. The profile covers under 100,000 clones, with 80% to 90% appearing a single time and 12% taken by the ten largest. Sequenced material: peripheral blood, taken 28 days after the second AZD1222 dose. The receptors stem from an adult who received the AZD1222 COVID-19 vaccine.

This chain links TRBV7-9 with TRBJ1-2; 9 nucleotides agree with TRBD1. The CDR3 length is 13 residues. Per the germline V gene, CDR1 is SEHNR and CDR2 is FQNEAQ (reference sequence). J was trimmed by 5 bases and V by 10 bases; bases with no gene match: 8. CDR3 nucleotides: TGTGCCATTGGGACAGGGAGGTTGTATGGCTACACCTTC. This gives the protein CAIGTGRLYGYTF.

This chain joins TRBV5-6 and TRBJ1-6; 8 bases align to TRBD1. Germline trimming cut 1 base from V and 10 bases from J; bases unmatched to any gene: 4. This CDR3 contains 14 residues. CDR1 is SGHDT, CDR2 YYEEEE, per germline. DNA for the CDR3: TGTGCCAGCAGCTTGCAGGGGGCGCGGTCACCCCTCCACTTT. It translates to CASSLQGARSPLHF.

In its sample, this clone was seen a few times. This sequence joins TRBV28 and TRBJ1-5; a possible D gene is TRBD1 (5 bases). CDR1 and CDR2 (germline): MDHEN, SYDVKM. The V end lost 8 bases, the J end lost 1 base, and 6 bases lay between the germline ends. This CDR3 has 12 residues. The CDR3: CASRDSNQPQHF. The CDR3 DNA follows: TGTGCCAGCCGGGACAGCAATCAGCCCCAGCATTTT.

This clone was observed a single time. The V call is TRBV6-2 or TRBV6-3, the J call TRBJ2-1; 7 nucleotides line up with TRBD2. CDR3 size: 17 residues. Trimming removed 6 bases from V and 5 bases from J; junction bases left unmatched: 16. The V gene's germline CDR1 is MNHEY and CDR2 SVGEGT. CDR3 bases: TGTGCCAGCAGCAAAGCGGGACTACGTACTGTGGACAATGAGCAGTTCTTC. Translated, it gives CASSKAGLRTVDNEQFF.

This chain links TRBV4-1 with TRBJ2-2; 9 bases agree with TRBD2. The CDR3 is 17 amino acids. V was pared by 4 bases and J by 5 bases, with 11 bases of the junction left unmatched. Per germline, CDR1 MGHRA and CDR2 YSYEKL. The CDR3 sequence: CASSLHRGGARTGELFF. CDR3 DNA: TGCGCCAGCAGCCTCCATCGCGGGGGGGCGAGAACCGGGGAGCTGTTTTTT.

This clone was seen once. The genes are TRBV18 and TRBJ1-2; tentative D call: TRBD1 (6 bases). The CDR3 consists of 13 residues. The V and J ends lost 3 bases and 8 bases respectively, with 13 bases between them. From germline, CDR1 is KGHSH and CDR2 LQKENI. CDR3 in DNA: TGTGCCAGCTCACCCTACAGGGCCTCGGGCTACACCTTC. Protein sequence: CASSPYRASGYTF.

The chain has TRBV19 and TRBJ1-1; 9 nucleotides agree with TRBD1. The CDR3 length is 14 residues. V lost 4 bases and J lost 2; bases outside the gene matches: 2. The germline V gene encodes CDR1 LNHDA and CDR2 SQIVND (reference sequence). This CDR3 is CASSSTGGNTEAFF. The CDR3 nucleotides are TGTGCCAGTAGTAGTACAGGGGGCAACACTGAAGCTTTCTTT.

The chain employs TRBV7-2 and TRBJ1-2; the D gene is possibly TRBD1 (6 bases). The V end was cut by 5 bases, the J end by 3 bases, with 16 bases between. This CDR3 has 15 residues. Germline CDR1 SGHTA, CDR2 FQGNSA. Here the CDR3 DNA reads TGTGCCAGCAGCGCCGTAGGGGGACTCCACTATGGCTACACCTTC. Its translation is CASSAVGGLHYGYTF.

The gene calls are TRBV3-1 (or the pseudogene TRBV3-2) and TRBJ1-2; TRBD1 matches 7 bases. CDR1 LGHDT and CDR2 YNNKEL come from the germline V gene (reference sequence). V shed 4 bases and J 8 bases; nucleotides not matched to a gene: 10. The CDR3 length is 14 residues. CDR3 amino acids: CASSPSRQGSGYTF. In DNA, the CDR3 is TGTGCCAGCAGCCCCTCCCGACAGGGTAGCGGCTACACCTTC.

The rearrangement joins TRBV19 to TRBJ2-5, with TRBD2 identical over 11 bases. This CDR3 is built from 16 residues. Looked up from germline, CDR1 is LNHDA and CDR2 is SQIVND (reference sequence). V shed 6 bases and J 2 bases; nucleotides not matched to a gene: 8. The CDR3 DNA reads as TGTGCCAGTAGCCCTTATCTAGCGGGGGGACAAGAGACCCAGTACTTC. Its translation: CASSPYLAGGQETQYF.

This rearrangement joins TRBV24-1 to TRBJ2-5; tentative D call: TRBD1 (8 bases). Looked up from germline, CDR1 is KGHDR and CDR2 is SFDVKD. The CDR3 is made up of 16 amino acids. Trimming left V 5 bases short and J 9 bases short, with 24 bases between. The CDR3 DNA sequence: TGTGCCACCAGTGCTTCGACAGGGGCCGTCCGGGGGGCCCAGTACTTC. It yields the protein CATSASTGAVRGAQYF.

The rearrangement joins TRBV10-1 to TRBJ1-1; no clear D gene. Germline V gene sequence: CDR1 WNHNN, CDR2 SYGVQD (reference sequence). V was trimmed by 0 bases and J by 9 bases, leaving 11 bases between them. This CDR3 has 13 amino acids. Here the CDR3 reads CASSESGSTQAFF. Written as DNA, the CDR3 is TGCGCCAGCAGTGAGTCGGGGTCGACGCAAGCTTTCTTT.

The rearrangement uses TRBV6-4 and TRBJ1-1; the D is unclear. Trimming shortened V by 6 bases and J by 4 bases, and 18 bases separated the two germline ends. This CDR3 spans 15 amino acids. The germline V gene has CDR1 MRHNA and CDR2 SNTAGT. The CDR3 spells CASRVAWDASTEAFF. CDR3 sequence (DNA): TGTGCCAGCAGAGTCGCATGGGATGCGAGCACTGAAGCTTTCTTT.

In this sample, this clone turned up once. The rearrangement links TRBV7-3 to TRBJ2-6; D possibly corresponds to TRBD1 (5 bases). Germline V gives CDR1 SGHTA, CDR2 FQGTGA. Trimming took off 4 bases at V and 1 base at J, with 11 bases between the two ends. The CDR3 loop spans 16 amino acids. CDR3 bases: TGTGCCAGCAGCTCCACCGACAGTTCTGGGGCCAACGTCCTGACTTTC. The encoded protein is CASSSTDSSGANVLTF. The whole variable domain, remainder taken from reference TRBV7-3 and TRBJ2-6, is GAGVSQTPSNKVTEKGKYVELRCDPISGHTALYWYRQSLGQGPEFLIYFQGTGAADDSGLPNDRFFAVRPEGSVSTLKIQRTERGDSAVYLCASSSTDSSGANVLTFGAGSRLTVL.

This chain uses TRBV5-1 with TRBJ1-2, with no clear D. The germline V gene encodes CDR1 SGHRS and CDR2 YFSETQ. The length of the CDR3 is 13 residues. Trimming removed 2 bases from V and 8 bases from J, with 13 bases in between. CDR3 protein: CASSFPGVGGYTF. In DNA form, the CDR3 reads TGCGCCAGCAGCTTTCCTGGGGTAGGCGGCTACACCTTC.

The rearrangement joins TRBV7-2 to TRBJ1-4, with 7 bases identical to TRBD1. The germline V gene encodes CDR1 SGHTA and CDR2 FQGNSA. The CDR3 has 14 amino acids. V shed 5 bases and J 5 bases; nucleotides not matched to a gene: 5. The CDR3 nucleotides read TGTGCCAGCAGCGTTGACAGGGCCAATGAAAAACTGTTTTTT. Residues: CASSVDRANEKLFF.

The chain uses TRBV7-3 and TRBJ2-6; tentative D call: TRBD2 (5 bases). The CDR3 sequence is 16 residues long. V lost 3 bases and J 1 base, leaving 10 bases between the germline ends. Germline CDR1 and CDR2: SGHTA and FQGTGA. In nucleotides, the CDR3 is TGTGCCAGCAGCTTCATAGGGAGATCTGGGGCCAACGTCCTGACTTTC. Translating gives CASSFIGRSGANVLTF.

For the CDR3, the DNA is TGTGCCAGCAGCCAAGAACCTAGGCTGGGGAACACTGAAGCTTTCTTT. This encodes CASSQEPRLGNTEAFF. This chain links TRBV4-2 with TRBJ1-1; D unclear. The V end lost 0 bases, the J end lost 1 base, and 12 bases lay between the germline ends. Germline CDR1 LGHNA, CDR2 YNFKEQ. The length of the CDR3 is 16 residues.

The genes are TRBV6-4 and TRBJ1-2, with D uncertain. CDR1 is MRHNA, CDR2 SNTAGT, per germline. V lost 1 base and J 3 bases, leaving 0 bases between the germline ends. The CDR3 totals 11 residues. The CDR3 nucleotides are TGTGCCAGCAGTGACTACTATGGCTACACCTTC. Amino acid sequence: CASSDYYGYTF.

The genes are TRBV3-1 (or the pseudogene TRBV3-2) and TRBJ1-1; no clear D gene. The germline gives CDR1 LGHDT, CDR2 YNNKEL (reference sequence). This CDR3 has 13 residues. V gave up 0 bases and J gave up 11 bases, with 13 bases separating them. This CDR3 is CASSQDKVFGAFF. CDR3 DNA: TGTGCCAGCAGCCAAGATAAGGTGTTCGGTGCTTTCTTT.

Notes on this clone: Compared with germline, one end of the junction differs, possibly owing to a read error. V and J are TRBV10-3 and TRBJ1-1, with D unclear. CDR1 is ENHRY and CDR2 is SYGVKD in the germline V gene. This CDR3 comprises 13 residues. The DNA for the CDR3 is TGTGCCAGCAGTCCTTCCTGGGACACTGAAGCTTTCTTT. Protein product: CASSPSWDTEAFF.